This T cell receptor beta chain is from a study of T cells in Graves' hyperthyroidism and ophthalmopathy. Study outcomes and limitations: Peripheral blood also featured most of the thyroid clonotypes expanded above 0.001.

Template material for amplifying TCR beta CDR3 regions consisted of RNA transcripts. RT-PCR in the first round (using the HTBI primer set) targeted the TCR CDR3. TCRdb re-called the multiplex PCR reads through MiXCR, storing one row per CDR3 protein. This table holds about 610,000 distinct CDR3 sequences, roughly 14% found once. With respect to this clonotype: The antigen remains unidentified.

CDR1 is MDHEN, CDR2 SYDVKM, per germline. Trimming took 5 bases from V and 5 from J; bases not matched to a gene: 4. The CDR3 covers 14 residues. The study excluded patients with uncontrolled infection, other autoimmune disease, pregnancy or lactation. Based on clinical symptoms, serum thyroxine and TRAb, thyroid ultrasound and orbital computed tomography, diagnoses were reached. Fresh peripheral blood, 8 to 10 ml, was the source of the PBMCs. V usage is TRBV28 and J usage is TRBJ2-7, with 12 bases fitting TRBD2. The specimen was blood. This receptor was identified in a middle-aged woman with Graves' ophthalmopathy. The CDR3, as DNA: TGTGCCAGCAGTACTAGCGGGAGGATCCACGAGCAGTACTTC. Encoded protein: CASSTSGRIHEQYF.